This T cell receptor beta chain stems from a study of T-cell memory formation after mild COVID-19. The wider study: TCR clustering was largely donor specific.

TCRdb itself ran the 5' RACE reads through MiXCR, one entry per CDR3 protein. Of about 16,000 distinct CDR3 sequences in the sample, around 25% were seen once. This CDR3 comprises 17 residues. Per germline, CDR1 SGHVS and CDR2 FNYEAQ. V was pared by 5 bases and J by 0 bases, with 9 bases of the junction left unmatched. This clonotype was seen more than once but under ten times. The V call is TRBV7-6, the J call TRBJ2-2; 7 nucleotides match TRBD2. The receptor was derived from a man younger than 35 who had mild COVID-19 (a few samples of this study predate the infection). Cell type and time point are not known. Material for sequencing was PBMCs or a T cell subset sorted from them (not recorded which). CDR3 bases: TGTGCCAGCAGCCCCTCACTGGCGGGGGCGAACACCGGGGAGCTGTTTTTT. It is translated as CASSPSLAGANTGELFF. The whole variable domain, filled in from reference TRBV7-6 and TRBJ2-2, reads GAGVSQSPRYKVTKRGQDVALRCDPISGHVSLYWYRQALGQGPEFLTYFNYEAQQDKSGLPNDRFSAERPEGSISTLTIQRTEQRDSAMYRCASSPSLAGANTGELFFGEGSRLTVL.